The present TCR beta chain was sequenced within a study of identical twins. TCRdb called the 5' RACE reads again in MiXCR, with one record for every CDR3 protein. The sample contains 260,000 or so distinct CDR3 sequences, approximately 6.8% of which appear only once. This clonotype showed up many times. There are 15 residues in the CDR3. The germline V and J ends were trimmed by 2 bases and 0 bases, with 5 bases remaining between them. Germline V gene sequence: CDR1 ENHRY, CDR2 SYGVKD. Only healthy Caucasians were included as donors. The sample also formed part of further work on yellow fever vaccine responses in identical twins.

The sequence came from a woman between 18 and 29 years old in good health. The V call is TRBV10-3, the J call TRBJ1-6, with D unresolved. Specimen: CD8+ T cells sorted from blood. The chain's CDR3 is CAISEESSYNSPLHF. Here the CDR3 DNA reads TGTGCCATCAGTGAGGAGAGCTCCTATAATTCACCCCTCCACTTT.